This is a list of T cell receptor beta chains from one sample in a study of cytomegalovirus exposure and HLA in healthy donors. Generated by immunoSEQ multiplex PCR, the TCRdb table keeps only in-frame clones and is missing some. This sample has 150,000 or so clones, with roughly 80% found just once. The sample comprised PBMCs. All receptors derive from a woman aged 45-65 years in good health and CMV-seropositive. Each CDR3 is given with its conserved first and last residue. Fields, in order: CDR3 protein, CDR3 DNA, J gene, V gene, D gene, clone size. D genes are given only for firm matches. Rows give clone size only sometimes, using once, few, many, or a class for an expanded clone.

CDR3aa: CASSEGDYLADTQYF
CDR3nt: TGTGCCAGCAGTGAAGGGGACTACTTAGCAGATACGCAGTATTTT
j_gene: TRBJ2-3
v_gene: TRBV2
d_gene: TRBD2
abundance: NA

CDR3aa: CASSQGWGHVNTEAFF
CDR3nt: TGCGCCAGCAGCCAAGGTTGGGGGCACGTGAACACTGAAGCTTTCTTT
j_gene: TRBJ1-1
v_gene: TRBV4-3
d_gene: NA
abundance: NA

CDR3aa: CASSYSRTGGRNTIYF
CDR3nt: TGTGCCAGCAGTTACTCAAGGACGGGAGGAAGAAACACCATATATTTT
j_gene: TRBJ1-3
v_gene: TRBV6-6
d_gene: NA
abundance: NA

CDR3aa: CSVEGRQGETQYF
CDR3nt: TGCAGCGTTGAAGGCCGACAGGGCGAGACCCAGTACTTC
j_gene: TRBJ2-5
v_gene: TRBV29-1
d_gene: TRBD1
abundance: NA

CDR3aa: CASSLSPSGGKIDEQFF
CDR3nt: TGTGCCAGCAGCTTATCTCCTAGCGGGGGGAAAATTGATGAGCAGTTCTTC
j_gene: TRBJ2-1
v_gene: TRBV7-8
d_gene: TRBD2
abundance: few

CDR3aa: CASSPNKPLTGPGANVLTF
CDR3nt: TGTGCCAGCAGTCCCAATAAGCCTCTGACAGGTCCCGGGGCCAACGTCCTGACTTTC
j_gene: TRBJ2-6
v_gene: TRBV27
d_gene: NA
abundance: NA

CDR3aa: CASSPQTGQGNNEQFF
CDR3nt: TGTGCCAGCAGTCCCCAAACGGGACAGGGGAACAATGAGCAGTTCTTC
j_gene: TRBJ2-1
v_gene: TRBV6-6
d_gene: TRBD1
abundance: NA

CDR3aa: CASSIAIGGGLTEAFF
CDR3nt: TGTGCCAGCAGCATCGCCATAGGGGGGGGCCTAACTGAAGCTTTCTTT
j_gene: TRBJ1-1
v_gene: TRBV27
d_gene: NA
abundance: NA

CDR3aa: CASSLLAGGRRQYF
CDR3nt: TGTGCCAGCAGTTTACTAGCGGGGGGGCGTAGGCAGTACTTC
j_gene: TRBJ2-5
v_gene: TRBV28
d_gene: TRBD2
abundance: NA

CDR3aa: CSVVQVPEAFF
CDR3nt: TGCAGCGTTGTTCAGGTCCCTGAAGCTTTCTTT
j_gene: TRBJ1-1
v_gene: TRBV29-1
d_gene: NA
abundance: NA

CDR3aa: CASSPGGDSPLHF
CDR3nt: TGTGCCAGCAGCCCAGGGGGTGATTCACCCCTCCACTTT
j_gene: TRBJ1-6
v_gene: TRBV9
d_gene: TRBD1
abundance: NA

CDR3aa: CASSPGTSGGAIRGNIQYF
CDR3nt: TGTGCCAGCAGCCCTGGGACTAGCGGGGGGGCCATTCGGGGAAACATTCAGTACTTC
j_gene: TRBJ2-4
v_gene: TRBV7-9
d_gene: TRBD2
abundance: NA

CDR3aa: CASSLFPGVSYEQYF
CDR3nt: TGCGCCAGCAGCTTGTTTCCAGGGGTATCCTACGAGCAGTACTTC
j_gene: TRBJ2-7
v_gene: TRBV5-1
d_gene: NA
abundance: NA

CDR3aa: CAWSVSGEQYF
CDR3nt: TGTGCCTGGAGTGTAAGCGGCGAGCAGTACTTC
j_gene: TRBJ2-7
v_gene: TRBV30
d_gene: NA
abundance: NA

CDR3aa: CASSLSSAYEQYF
CDR3nt: TGTGCCAGCAGCTTGAGCAGCGCCTACGAGCAGTACTTC
j_gene: TRBJ2-7
v_gene: TRBV5-5
d_gene: NA
abundance: NA

CDR3aa: CASSESVLASTDTQYF
CDR3nt: TGTGCCAGCAGTGAATCGGTACTAGCTAGCACAGATACGCAGTATTTT
j_gene: TRBJ2-3
v_gene: TRBV6-1
d_gene: NA
abundance: NA

CDR3aa: CASSQVNQPQHF
CDR3nt: TGTGCCAGTAGTCAGGTTAATCAGCCCCAGCATTTT
j_gene: TRBJ1-5
v_gene: TRBV19
d_gene: NA
abundance: NA

CDR3aa: CASSDQEGLGTEAFF
CDR3nt: TGTGCCAGCAGTGATCAGGAGGGGTTGGGCACTGAAGCTTTCTTT
j_gene: TRBJ1-1
v_gene: TRBV2
d_gene: NA
abundance: NA

CDR3aa: CASSQQGTYGYTF
CDR3nt: TGCGCCAGCAGCCAACAGGGGACCTATGGCTACACCTTC
j_gene: TRBJ1-2
v_gene: TRBV4-3
d_gene: NA
abundance: NA

CDR3aa: CASSYSIAGEQFF
CDR3nt: TGTGCCAGCAGTTACTCGATAGCCGGTGAGCAGTTCTTC
j_gene: TRBJ2-1
v_gene: TRBV6-5
d_gene: NA
abundance: NA

CDR3aa: CASSLQGAGQPQHF
CDR3nt: TGTGCCAGCAGCCTACAGGGAGCAGGTCAGCCCCAGCATTTT
j_gene: TRBJ1-5
v_gene: TRBV2
d_gene: NA
abundance: NA

CDR3aa: CASSARGGGAGSYEQYF
CDR3nt: TGTGCCAGCAGTGCCCGAGGAGGGGGGGCCGGCTCCTACGAGCAGTACTTC
j_gene: TRBJ2-7
v_gene: TRBV6-1
d_gene: NA
abundance: few

CDR3aa: CACDRGNYGYTF
CDR3nt: TGTGCCTGTGACAGGGGTAATTATGGCTACACCTTC
j_gene: TRBJ1-2
v_gene: TRBV30
d_gene: TRBD1
abundance: NA

CDR3aa: CASSLRGGFTDTQYF
CDR3nt: TGTGCCAGCAGCTTACGGGGGGGTTTTACAGATACGCAGTATTTT
j_gene: TRBJ2-3
v_gene: TRBV7-2
d_gene: TRBD2
abundance: NA

CDR3aa: CASSLAGGPGELFF
CDR3nt: TGTGCCAGCAGCTTAGCGGGGGGGCCCGGGGAGCTGTTTTTT
j_gene: TRBJ2-2
v_gene: TRBV7-2
d_gene: NA
abundance: NA

CDR3aa: CASSEIRGQPQHF
CDR3nt: TGTGCCAGCAGTGAAATTCGGGGACAGCCCCAGCATTTT
j_gene: TRBJ1-5
v_gene: TRBV6-1
d_gene: NA
abundance: NA

CDR3aa: CASSDSSGYGYTF
CDR3nt: TGTGCCAGCAGCGACTCCTCAGGGTATGGCTACACCTTC
j_gene: TRBJ1-2
v_gene: TRBV7-3
d_gene: NA
abundance: NA

CDR3aa: CASSYQGQGNYGYTF
CDR3nt: TGTGCCAGCAGTTACCAGGGACAGGGGAACTATGGCTACACCTTC
j_gene: TRBJ1-2
v_gene: TRBV6-6
d_gene: TRBD1
abundance: NA

CDR3aa: CASSRGGESYNEQFF
CDR3nt: TGTGCCAGCAGCCGTGGGGGGGAGTCCTACAATGAGCAGTTCTTC
j_gene: TRBJ2-1
v_gene: TRBV7-2
d_gene: TRBD2
abundance: NA

CDR3aa: CATRMEDGELFF
CDR3nt: TGTGCCACCCGGATGGAGGACGGGGAGCTGTTTTTT
j_gene: TRBJ2-2
v_gene: TRBV11-2
d_gene: NA
abundance: NA

CDR3aa: CSVKTSAGPSYEQYF
CDR3nt: TGCAGCGTTAAAACTTCAGCGGGGCCCTCCTACGAGCAGTACTTC
j_gene: TRBJ2-7
v_gene: TRBV29-1
d_gene: TRBD2
abundance: NA

CDR3aa: CASSQSRAAAKNIQYF
CDR3nt: TGCGCCAGCAGCCAATCCAGGGCCGCGGCCAAAAACATTCAGTACTTC
j_gene: TRBJ2-4
v_gene: TRBV4-3
d_gene: NA
abundance: NA

CDR3aa: CASSLGGGAFF
CDR3nt: TGTGCCAGCAGCTTAGGCGGGGGAGCTTTCTTT
j_gene: TRBJ1-1
v_gene: TRBV7-8
d_gene: NA
abundance: NA

CDR3aa: CASSPFPTDLSGNTIYF
CDR3nt: TGTGCCAGCTCACCATTCCCGACAGACCTCTCTGGAAACACCATATATTTT
j_gene: TRBJ1-3
v_gene: TRBV18
d_gene: NA
abundance: NA

CDR3aa: CAWSPFWGGEYNEQFF
CDR3nt: TGTGCCTGGAGTCCCTTTTGGGGGGGGGAGTACAATGAGCAGTTCTTC
j_gene: TRBJ2-1
v_gene: TRBV30
d_gene: TRBD2
abundance: NA

CDR3aa: CAWIPGMGELFF
CDR3nt: TGTGCCTGGATTCCAGGGATGGGGGAGCTGTTTTTT
j_gene: TRBJ2-2
v_gene: TRBV30
d_gene: NA
abundance: NA

CDR3aa: CSSSPGTGAFF
CDR3nt: TGTTCCAGCAGCCCGGGGACAGGGGCTTTCTTT
j_gene: TRBJ1-1
v_gene: TRBV7-9
d_gene: TRBD1
abundance: NA

CDR3aa: CASSLRELGDQPQHF
CDR3nt: TGTGCCAGCAGCTTAAGGGAGCTAGGCGATCAGCCCCAGCATTTT
j_gene: TRBJ1-5
v_gene: TRBV7-2
d_gene: NA
abundance: NA

CDR3aa: CASSRTGRDYGYTF
CDR3nt: TGTGCCAGCTCTAGGACAGGGAGGGACTATGGCTACACCTTC
j_gene: TRBJ1-2
v_gene: TRBV6-6
d_gene: TRBD1
abundance: once

CDR3aa: CASSLGGYEQYF
CDR3nt: TGTGCCAGCAGCTTAGGCGGCTACGAGCAGTACTTC
j_gene: TRBJ2-7
v_gene: TRBV13
d_gene: NA
abundance: NA

CDR3aa: CASTGGLRADTQYF
CDR3nt: TGTGCCAGCACCGGGGGGCTAAGGGCAGATACGCAGTATTTT
j_gene: TRBJ2-3
v_gene: TRBV7-8
d_gene: NA
abundance: NA

CDR3aa: CATSNRDRATDTQYF
CDR3nt: TGTGCCACCAGTAACCGGGACAGAGCCACAGATACGCAGTATTTT
j_gene: TRBJ2-3
v_gene: TRBV15
d_gene: TRBD1
abundance: NA

CDR3aa: CASSDLRVGEKLFF
CDR3nt: TGTGCCAGCAGTGATCTCAGGGTAGGGGAAAAACTGTTTTTT
j_gene: TRBJ1-4
v_gene: TRBV25-1
d_gene: NA
abundance: few

CDR3aa: CASSPSLTGNYEQYF
CDR3nt: TGTGCCAGCTCACCAAGTCTTACAGGGAACTACGAGCAGTACTTC
j_gene: TRBJ2-7
v_gene: TRBV18
d_gene: NA
abundance: NA

CDR3aa: CASSDSRGENTEAFF
CDR3nt: TGCGCCAGCAGTGATTCCCGCGGGGAAAACACTGAAGCTTTCTTT
j_gene: TRBJ1-1
v_gene: TRBV10-1
d_gene: NA
abundance: NA

CDR3aa: CASGAGPSYEQYF
CDR3nt: TGTGCCAGCGGGGCAGGGCCCTCCTACGAGCAGTACTTC
j_gene: TRBJ2-7
v_gene: TRBV2
d_gene: NA
abundance: NA

CDR3aa: CASSQQSTDTQYF
CDR3nt: TGTGCCAGTAGCCAACAGAGCACAGATACGCAGTATTTT
j_gene: TRBJ2-3
v_gene: TRBV19
d_gene: NA
abundance: few

CDR3aa: CASSQRGGQPQHF
CDR3nt: TGTGCCAGCAGCCAACGAGGGGGTCAGCCCCAGCATTTT
j_gene: TRBJ1-5
v_gene: TRBV6-1
d_gene: NA
abundance: NA

CDR3aa: CASSGERGFTGELFF
CDR3nt: TGTGCCAGTAGCGGGGAGCGGGGGTTCACCGGGGAGCTGTTTTTT
j_gene: TRBJ2-2
v_gene: TRBV19
d_gene: TRBD2
abundance: NA

CDR3aa: CASSYGQGYNEQFF
CDR3nt: TGTGCCAGCAGTTACGGACAGGGCTACAATGAGCAGTTCTTC
j_gene: TRBJ2-1
v_gene: TRBV5-5
d_gene: TRBD1
abundance: few